This T cell receptor (beta chain) is drawn from a study of shared clonotypes between healthy human individuals. Study-wide context: Samples came from two female and a few male donors aged 18 to 49. General study results and limits: Clonotype sharing across donors was expected to vary with sequencing depth.

Naive CD8 cells, CD45RO-negative and positively selected for CCR7, excluded terminally differentiated effector memory CD45RA+ cells. CDR1 and CDR2 from the germline V gene are SGHNT and YYREEE (reference sequence). V shed 3 bases and J shed 0 bases, with 10 bases lying between them. CDR3 size: 14 residues. Worth noting for this clone: Antigen: not known. The same CDR3 also results from other DNA sequences found in this sample.

TCRdb's table, derived via immunoSEQ multiplex PCR, lists solely in-frame clones and lacks some. The profile shows approximately 720,000 clones, just over 90% of them singletons. The specimen sequenced was naive CD8+ T cells sorted from blood. The genes are TRBV5-4 and TRBJ2-7, with a weak D call TRBD1 (6 bases). This clonotype originated in a man aged 30-40 years in good health. In nucleotides, the CDR3 is TGTGCCAGCAGCTCTCGGGACAACTCCTACGAGCAGTACTTC. Amino acid sequence: CASSSRDNSYEQYF.